One and the same sample provided the 21 T cell receptor beta chains below, sequenced in a study of blood T cell repertoires in COVID-19. Only in-frame clones appear in the TCRdb table, and some are missing; sequencing was by immunoSEQ multiplex PCR. Of about 87,000 clones in the sample, roughly 88% are singletons; the top ten hold 2.5% to 3.5%. The sample consisted of peripheral blood. Receptor source: a woman aged 80 or over with COVID-19, enrolled during active disease.

The chain joins TRBV6-5 to TRBJ1-1; D possibly corresponds to TRBD1 (5 bases). Germline V gives CDR1 MNHEY, CDR2 SVGAGI. V gave up 2 bases and J gave up 6 bases, with 10 bases separating them. The CDR3 is 13 residues long. CDR3 sequence: CASSYNQGSEAFF. The CDR3 DNA reads as TGTGCCAGCAGTTACAACCAGGGATCTGAAGCTTTCTTT.

V is TRBV24-1 and J is TRBJ2-3, with 12 bases that match TRBD2. The CDR3 totals 16 residues. Trimming took 3 bases from V and 10 from J; bases not matched to a gene: 10. Looked up from germline, CDR1 is KGHDR and CDR2 is SFDVKD. The CDR3 reads CATSDTGLAGAAAQYF. The CDR3 DNA follows: TGTGCCACCAGTGATACGGGACTAGCGGGTGCTGCGGCGCAGTATTTT.

The chain combines TRBV2 with TRBJ1-1; D ambiguous. The CDR3 covers 12 residues. The V end was cut by 7 bases, the J end by 0 bases, with 6 bases between. The germline V gene encodes CDR1 SNHLY and CDR2 FYNNEI. CDR3 residues: CASTVLNTEAFF. The DNA of the CDR3 is TGTGCCAGCACGGTCTTGAACACTGAAGCTTTCTTT.

V usage is TRBV7-2 and J usage is TRBJ1-2; possibly TRBD1 for D (5 bases). Germline CDR1 is SGHTA and CDR2 is FQGNSA. The CDR3 loop spans 14 amino acids. V lost 5 bases, J lost 4 bases, and 14 bases lay in between. The CDR3: CASSQSRVGYGYTF. CDR3 coding DNA: TGTGCCAGCAGCCAGAGCAGGGTCGGCTATGGCTACACCTTC.

This clone was seen a handful of times. The chain carries TRBV5-1 and TRBJ2-7; D is undetermined. The germline gives CDR1 SGHRS, CDR2 YFSETQ. This CDR3 contains 13 residues. V was pared by 0 bases and J by 3 bases, with 7 bases between. In DNA, the CDR3 is TGCGCCAGCAGCTTGGCGGCTAGCTACGAGCAGTACTTC. It codes for CASSLAASYEQYF.

This clone was seen once. V gene TRBV9 combines with J gene TRBJ2-1; no clear D. Germline-derived CDR1 and CDR2 are SGDLS and YYNGEE. The CDR3 covers 15 residues. V dropped 0 bases and J dropped 0 bases, with 7 bases sitting between them. CDR3 coding DNA: TGTGCCAGCAGCGTAGACCTAGTCTCCTACAATGAGCAGTTCTTC. This translates into CASSVDLVSYNEQFF.

The chain carries TRBV10-3 and TRBJ2-5, with 11 bases that match TRBD2. The germline CDR1 and CDR2 sequences are ENHRY and SYGVKD. Trimming removed 1 base from V and 5 bases from J; junction bases left unmatched: 6. This CDR3 is 16 amino acids long. CDR3 sequence: CAISELLAGVMETQYF. The CDR3 nucleotides are TGTGCCATCAGTGAGTTACTAGCGGGAGTAATGGAGACCCAGTACTTC.

V and J are TRBV28 and TRBJ2-7; TRBD2 matches at 13 bases. The CDR3 is 15 amino acids. The trim removed 6 bases at V and 2 bases at J, leaving 4 bases unmatched. CDR1 is MDHEN and CDR2 is SYDVKM in the germline V gene. The CDR3 nucleotides are TGTGCCAGCAGCAGACTAGCGGGAGGCACCTACGAGCAGTACTTC. Protein sequence: CASSRLAGGTYEQYF.

This clone was picked up one time. The rearrangement uses TRBV7-9 and TRBJ1-5; 8 bases map to TRBD1. V lost 8 bases and J lost 3; bases outside the gene matches: 3. The germline V gene has CDR1 SEHNR and CDR2 FQNEAQ (reference sequence). The CDR3 extends over 13 amino acids. The CDR3 DNA reads TGTGCCAGCGTGACAGGGGCCAATCAGCCCCAGCATTTT. Its translation is CASVTGANQPQHF.

The genes are TRBV6-7 and TRBJ2-7, with 10 nucleotides matching TRBD1. TRBV6-7 has ORF status, its function being uncertain. Trimming at V came to 6 bases and at J to 3 bases, leaving 8 bases not matched to a gene. CDR3 length equals 15 residues. Here the CDR3 reads CASRLDRGPNYEQYF. DNA for the CDR3: TGTGCCAGCAGACTTGACAGGGGGCCCAACTACGAGCAGTACTTC.

The gene calls are TRBV19 and TRBJ1-5; D is unresolved. Trimming stripped 3 bases from V and 7 bases from J, with 16 bases between. The CDR3 is 15 residues long. Per germline, CDR1 LNHDA and CDR2 SQIVND (reference sequence). CDR3: CASSMLQAGGQPQHF. CDR3 DNA sequence: TGTGCCAGTAGTATGTTGCAGGCTGGAGGGCAGCCCCAGCATTTT.

The chain is built from TRBV29-1 and TRBJ2-1; 11 bases are shared with TRBD2. Trimming removed 7 bases from V and 7 bases from J; junction bases left unmatched: 15. CDR3 length: 16 amino acids. The V gene's germline CDR1 is SQVTM and CDR2 ANQGSEA. The chain's CDR3 is CSACAPTSGRSNEQFF. The CDR3 bases are TGCAGCGCATGCGCCCCTACTAGCGGGAGATCAAATGAGCAGTTCTTC.

This sequence joins TRBV23-1 and TRBJ2-1; a weak D match, TRBD2 (6 bases). TRBV23-1 is an ORF; its function is uncertain. The CDR3 sequence is 14 residues long. Deletions cut 4 bases from V and 7 bases from J, with 14 bases between. CDR3 coding DNA: TGCGCCAGCAGTCCCAACCCGGGAGTGAATGAGCAGTTCTTC. Translated: CASSPNPGVNEQFF.

This chain connects TRBV28 to TRBJ1-2, with D possibly TRBD1 on 6 matching bases. The CDR3 spans 14 residues. Trimming cost V 1 base and J 4 bases, with 10 bases left between them. The germline gives CDR1 MDHEN, CDR2 SYDVKM. CDR3 sequence reads: CASSLLQGLYGYTF. The CDR3 DNA sequence: TGTGCCAGCAGTTTATTGCAGGGGCTCTATGGCTACACCTTC.

This clone was picked up one time. The chain carries TRBV5-6 and TRBJ2-5, with D possibly being TRBD1 (6 bases). Trimming left V 2 bases short and J 5 bases short, with 10 bases between. The germline V gene encodes CDR1 SGHDT and CDR2 YYEEEE. The CDR3 has 13 residues. CDR3 region: CASSLTGLETQYF. CDR3 bases: TGTGCCAGCAGCTTAACAGGGTTGGAGACCCAGTACTTC.

This clone was counted a single time. The rearrangement uses TRBV3-1 (or the pseudogene TRBV3-2) and TRBJ2-1; the match to TRBD1 covers 8 bases. Germline V gene sequence: CDR1 LGHDT, CDR2 YNNKEL (reference sequence). This CDR3 spans 15 amino acids. V lost 4 bases and J lost 7; bases outside the gene matches: 9. The CDR3 spells CASSPRTGLGNEQFF. The CDR3 DNA reads as TGTGCCAGCAGCCCAAGGACAGGGTTGGGGAATGAGCAGTTCTTC.

The sample holds a few counts of this clone. The chain employs TRBV7-8 and TRBJ2-7; maybe TRBD2 (6 bases). The CDR3 has 12 residues. Per germline, CDR1 SGHVS and CDR2 FQNEAQ. V was cut by 5 bases and J by 9 bases, with 14 bases left in between. CDR3 in amino acids: CASSPPEGRQYF. The DNA for the CDR3 is TGTGCCAGCAGCCCGCCGGAGGGACGGCAGTACTTC.

J is TRBJ1-2 and V is TRBV4-1, with TRBD1 identical over 9 bases. Germline CDR1 is MGHRA and CDR2 is YSYEKL. V lost 4 bases and J lost 6; bases outside the gene matches: 3. This CDR3 has 13 residues. The CDR3 loop reads CASSRDRVDGYTF. CDR3 nucleotide sequence: TGCGCCAGCAGCCGGGACAGGGTCGATGGCTACACCTTC.

J is TRBJ2-5 and V is TRBV28, with TRBD1 matching 7 bases. Trimming at V came to 4 bases and at J to 5 bases, leaving 22 bases not matched to a gene. The CDR3 runs 19 residues. CDR1 and CDR2 from the germline V gene are MDHEN and SYDVKM. The chain's CDR3 is CASSSPRLGGQATGETQYF. The CDR3 region has the DNA TGTGCCAGCAGTTCCCCAAGACTTGGCGGACAGGCGACTGGGGAGACCCAGTACTTC.

This sequence joins TRBV19 and TRBJ2-2; D unresolved. The CDR3 runs 14 residues. Per germline, CDR1 LNHDA and CDR2 SQIVND (reference sequence). Between the trimmed V and J ends, which lost 6 bases and 0 bases, there was a span of 8 bases. CDR3 DNA: TGTGCCAGTAGATGGCAGTCGAACACCGGGGAGCTGTTTTTT. This translates into CASRWQSNTGELFF.

This chain links TRBV2 with TRBJ2-7; TRBD1 might be the D (5 bases). Per germline, CDR1 SNHLY and CDR2 FYNNEI. CDR3 length: 12 amino acids. The V end lost 8 bases, the J end lost 2 bases, and 10 bases lay between the germline ends. CDR3 coding DNA: TGTGCCAGCGGTAGACAGACCTACGAGCAGTACTTC. Translating it yields CASGRQTYEQYF.